This T cell receptor beta chain was captured by sequencing in a study of T and B cells in COVID-19 patients. Study summary: Most recovered patients had mild to moderate COVID-19 treated as outpatients. Critical illness requiring mechanical ventilation or extracorporeal membrane oxygenation affected 12 of 20 active-infection patients. Whole-study findings and limits: CD4+, regulatory T cell, CD8+ and sorted SARS-CoV-2-responsive or tetramer+ T cells were not yet sequenced. Active COVID-19 showed highly clonal TRB repertoires; recovery showed diversity and richness above healthy donors.

The sample holds a few counts of this clonotype. Antigen unknown. Each TRB amplification used roughly 230-550 ng of genomic DNA from blood. The CDR3 totals 16 residues. V shed 8 bases and J 5 bases; nucleotides not matched to a gene: 16. Multiplex PCR with BIOMED2 TRB-A/B primer pools amplified TRB rearrangements. A single record per CDR3 protein comes from TCRdb applying MiXCR to the multiplex PCR reads. The sample carries about 15,000 distinct CDR3 sequences, 25% to 30% recorded once. This sequence joins TRBV12-3 or TRBV12-4 and TRBJ1-1; TRBD1 aligns across 8 bases. This receptor was taken from a human donor who had recovered from COVID-19. Sequenced input: blood. The CDR3 sequence: CASGPLPGQEATEAFF. In nucleotides, the CDR3 is TGTGCCAGCGGACCGTTGCCGGGACAGGAGGCGACTGAAGCTTTCTTT.